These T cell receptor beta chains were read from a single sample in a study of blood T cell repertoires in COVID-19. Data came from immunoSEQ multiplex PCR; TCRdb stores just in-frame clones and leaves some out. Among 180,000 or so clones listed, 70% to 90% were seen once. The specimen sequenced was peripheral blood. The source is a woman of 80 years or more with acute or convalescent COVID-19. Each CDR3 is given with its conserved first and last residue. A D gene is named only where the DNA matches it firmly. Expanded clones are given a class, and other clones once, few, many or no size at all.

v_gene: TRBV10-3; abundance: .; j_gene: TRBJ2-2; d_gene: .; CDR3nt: TGTGCCATCATAAAAACTGATAGATTTGGACAGCCGAACACCGGGGAGCTGTTTTTT; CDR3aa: CAIIKTDRFGQPNTGELFF
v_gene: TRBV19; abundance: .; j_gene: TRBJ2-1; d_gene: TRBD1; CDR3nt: TGTGCCAGTAGTATCAGGGGGAGTTTCAATGAGCAGTTCTTC; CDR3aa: CASSIRGSFNEQFF
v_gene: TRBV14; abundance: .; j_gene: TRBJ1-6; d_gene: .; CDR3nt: TGTGCCAGCACCCGGAGCTCCTATAATTCACCCCTCCACTTT; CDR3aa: CASTRSSYNSPLHF
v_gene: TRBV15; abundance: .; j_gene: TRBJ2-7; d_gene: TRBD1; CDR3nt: TGTGCCACCAGCCCGGACAGGGAAACCTCCTACGAGCAGTACTTC; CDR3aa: CATSPDRETSYEQYF
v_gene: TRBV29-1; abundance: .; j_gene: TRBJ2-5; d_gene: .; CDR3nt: TGCAGCGTCCTTTACATTACCAGGGGCGCGGAGACCCAGTACTTC; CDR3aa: CSVLYITRGAETQYF
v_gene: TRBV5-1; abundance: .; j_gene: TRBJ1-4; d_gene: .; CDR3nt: TGCGCCAGCAGCTCCAACGGGGGGGTATCTGAAAAACTGTTTTTT; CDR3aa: CASSSNGGVSEKLFF
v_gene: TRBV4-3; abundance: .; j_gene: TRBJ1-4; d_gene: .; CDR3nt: TGCGCCAGCAGCCAAGATAGGGGCAGAGAAAAACTGTTTTTT; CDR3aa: CASSQDRGREKLFF
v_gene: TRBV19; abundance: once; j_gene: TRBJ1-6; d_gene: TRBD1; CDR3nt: TGTGCCAGTAGGAGACGGACAGGAGATTCACCCCTCCACTTT; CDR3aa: CASRRRTGDSPLHF
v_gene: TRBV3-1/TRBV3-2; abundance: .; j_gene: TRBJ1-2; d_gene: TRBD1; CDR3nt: TGTGCCAGTTCGACTTCAGGGGGTGGTGGCTACACCTTC; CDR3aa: CASSTSGGGGYTF
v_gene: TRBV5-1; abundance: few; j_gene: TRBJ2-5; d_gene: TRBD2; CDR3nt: TGCGCCAGCAGCTTTCTAGCGGGAGGGCCCTTAGAGACCCAGTACTTC; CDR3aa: CASSFLAGGPLETQYF
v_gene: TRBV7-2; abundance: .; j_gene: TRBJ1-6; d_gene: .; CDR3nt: TGTGCCAGCAGCACATGGGTGGGGAGCTCCTATAATTCACCCCTCCACTTT; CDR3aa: CASSTWVGSSYNSPLHF
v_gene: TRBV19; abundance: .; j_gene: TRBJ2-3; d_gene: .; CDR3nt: TGTGCCAGTATGGGGAGCGGAGTCGGCGGTACGCAGTATTTT; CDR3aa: CASMGSGVGGTQYF
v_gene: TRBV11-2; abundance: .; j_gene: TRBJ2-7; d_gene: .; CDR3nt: TGTGCCAGCAGCTTAGTCCTGACAGTTTCCTACGAGCAGTACTTC; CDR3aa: CASSLVLTVSYEQYF
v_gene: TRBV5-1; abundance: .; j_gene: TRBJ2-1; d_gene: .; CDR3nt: TGCGCCAGCGGGAGGTCTTACAATGAGCAGTTCTTC; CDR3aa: CASGRSYNEQFF
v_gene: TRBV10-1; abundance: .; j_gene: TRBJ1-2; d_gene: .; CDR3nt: TGCGCCAGCAGTGTAGGGTGGGCCCAGCGGCATGGCTACACCTTC; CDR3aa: CASSVGWAQRHGYTF
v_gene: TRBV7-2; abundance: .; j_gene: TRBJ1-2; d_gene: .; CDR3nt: TGTGCCAGCAGCCAGTACAGGGAAAACTATGGCTACACCTTC; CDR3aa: CASSQYRENYGYTF
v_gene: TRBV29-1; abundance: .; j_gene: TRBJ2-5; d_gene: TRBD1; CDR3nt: TGCAGCGTGGCCGGGACAGGGAGGAGAGAGACCCAGTACTTC; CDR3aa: CSVAGTGRRETQYF
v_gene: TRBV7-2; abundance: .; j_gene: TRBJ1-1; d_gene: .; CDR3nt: TGTGCCAGCAGCTTACAGGGAAATACTGAAGCTTTCTTT; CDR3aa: CASSLQGNTEAFF
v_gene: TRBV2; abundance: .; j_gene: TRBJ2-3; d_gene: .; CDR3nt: TGTGCCAGCAGTGAAGCCCAGGGGCTTACGCAGTATTTT; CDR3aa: CASSEAQGLTQYF
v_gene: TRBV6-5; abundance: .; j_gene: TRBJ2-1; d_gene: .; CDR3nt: TGTGCCAGCAGTTATTCAGGGTTCACCTACAATGAGCAGTTCTTC; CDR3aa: CASSYSGFTYNEQFF
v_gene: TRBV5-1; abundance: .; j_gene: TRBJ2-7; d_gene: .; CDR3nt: TGCGCCAGCAGCCCTGAAGCTCAGGGCCGGCAGTACTTC; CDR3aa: CASSPEAQGRQYF
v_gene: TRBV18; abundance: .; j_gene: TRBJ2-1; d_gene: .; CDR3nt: TGTGCCAGCTCACCGCGACTAGACTCCCACAATGAGCAGTTCTTC; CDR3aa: CASSPRLDSHNEQFF
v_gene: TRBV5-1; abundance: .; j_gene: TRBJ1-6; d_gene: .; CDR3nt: TGCGCCAGCAGCACAGGGTTTGAACCCCTCCACTTT; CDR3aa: CASSTGFEPLHF